These 31 T cell receptor beta chains came from one sample sequenced in a study. TCRdb independently ran MiXCR on the 5' RACE reads; one entry per CDR3 protein. The sample carries about 54,000 distinct CDR3 sequences, roughly a sixth recorded once. The sequencing input was naive CD4+ T cells sorted from blood. As for subset: naive CD4+ T cells, CD4+CD45RA+CD25-. The origin of the receptors is a female donor with breast cancer.

J is TRBJ2-3 and V is TRBV14; possibly TRBD1 for D (5 bases). Germline assignment: CDR1 SGHDN and CDR2 FVKESK. The CDR3 has 15 amino acids. V lost 4 bases and J lost 3, with 14 bases in between. This CDR3 is CASSLRLHRTDTQYF. In DNA, the CDR3 is TGTGCCAGCAGCCTAAGACTCCACAGGACAGATACGCAGTATTTT.

The chain recombines TRBV7-2 with TRBJ2-7, with a possible D match to TRBD1 (6 bases). Germline CDR1 SGHTA, CDR2 FQGNSA. V lost 5 bases to trimming and J lost 6 bases, with 14 bases between them. This CDR3 contains 13 residues. CDR3 sequence: CASSTSQGFEQYF. The CDR3 DNA is TGTGCCAGCAGCACAAGCCAGGGGTTCGAGCAGTACTTC.

This clonotype was counted ten times or more. The V call is TRBV7-9, the J call TRBJ1-2; D ambiguous. The CDR3 covers 13 residues. Between the trimmed V and J ends, which lost 1 base and 8 bases, there was a span of 11 bases. Germline V gene data show CDR1 as SEHNR and CDR2 as FQNEAQ (reference sequence). CDR3 loop: CASSLGVGWGYTF. Here the CDR3 DNA reads TGTGCCAGCAGCTTAGGAGTGGGGTGGGGCTACACCTTC.

This clonotype was counted only a few times. The genes are TRBV5-1 and TRBJ2-5; tentatively, D is TRBD2 (5 bases). Germline-derived CDR1 and CDR2 are SGHRS and YFSETQ. CDR3 size: 13 residues. V was clipped by 9 bases and J by 1 base, with 13 bases between them. As DNA, the CDR3 is TGCGCCACCTCTACTAGTAGCCAAGAGACCCAGTACTTC. Translating gives CATSTSSQETQYF.

This clonotype has only a few counts. CDR3 bases: TGTGCCAGCGCGGGGGTGGCGCCGACTTACGAGCAGTACTTC. It translates to CASAGVAPTYEQYF. The chain uses TRBV6-1 and TRBJ2-7, with 7 bases that match TRBD2. Germline V lookup: CDR1 MNHNS, CDR2 SASEGT. The CDR3 length is 14 residues. Trimming took 8 bases from V and 4 from J; bases not matched to a gene: 11.

This clonotype was seen more than once but under ten times. CDR3 bases: TGTGCCACCAGGAGGGCGGGAGATAGGAATGAGCAGTTCTTC. Protein product: CATRRAGDRNEQFF. V gene TRBV24-1 combines with J gene TRBJ2-1; 7 bases map to TRBD2. The CDR3 has 14 amino acids. J gave up 7 bases and V 7 bases, and 9 bases lay outside the gene matches. Germline values: CDR1 KGHDR, CDR2 SFDVKD.

This clonotype was counted many times. The V and J genes are TRBV4-3 and TRBJ1-1, with TRBD1 as a possible D gene (5 bases). Germline V gene data show CDR1 as LGHNA and CDR2 as YSLEER. V dropped 0 bases and J dropped 5 bases, with 10 bases sitting between them. This CDR3 region has 14 residues. CDR3: CASSQDLRGTEAFF. The CDR3 bases are TGCGCCAGCAGCCAAGATTTGAGGGGTACTGAAGCTTTCTTT.

The rearrangement joins TRBV20-1 to TRBJ1-5; D may be TRBD1 (6 bases). Germline V CDR1 and CDR2: DFQATT, SNEGSKA (reference sequence). The CDR3 contains 11 residues. V was clipped by 4 bases and J by 11 bases, with 12 bases between them. The CDR3 spells CSAIYAGAQHF. The DNA for the CDR3 is TGCAGTGCTATCTATGCAGGGGCCCAGCATTTT.

This chain joins TRBV27 and TRBJ2-1, with TRBD2 identical over 10 bases. Germline CDR1 reads MNHEY; CDR2 reads SMNVEV (reference sequence). This CDR3 contains 15 residues. J was trimmed by 7 bases and V by 1 base; bases with no gene match: 4. The CDR3 DNA follows: TGTGCCAGCAGTTTATGGAGCGGGAGGGCTAATGAGCAGTTCTTC. As protein: CASSLWSGRANEQFF.

The J gene is TRBJ2-7, the V gene TRBV29-1, with 7 positions matching TRBD1. V lost 7 bases to trimming and J lost 5 bases; unmatched junction nucleotides: 8. CDR1 and CDR2 from the germline V gene are SQVTM and ANQGSEA. This CDR3 contains 12 residues. The CDR3: CSAGQFFNEQYF. Written as DNA, the CDR3 is TGCAGCGCGGGACAGTTTTTCAACGAGCAGTACTTC.

This clonotype was detected a few times. This chain joins TRBV19 and TRBJ2-4, with 13 positions matching TRBD2. CDR1 is LNHDA and CDR2 is SQIVND in the germline V gene (reference sequence). With 4 bases clipped from V and 4 bases from J, the junction kept 4 bases outside the gene matches. CDR3 size: 16 residues. The CDR3 DNA sequence: TGTGCCAGTAGTAACGGACTAGCGGGAGAGAAAAACATTCAGTACTTC. It specifies CASSNGLAGEKNIQYF.

J is TRBJ2-1 and V is TRBV20-1, with TRBD2 identical over 14 bases. The V and J ends lost 2 bases and 12 bases, in that order; junction bases with no gene match: 9. This CDR3 spans 15 amino acids. Looked up from germline, CDR1 is DFQATT and CDR2 is SNEGSKA (reference sequence). The CDR3, as DNA: TGCAGTGCTAGACCCATCGGACTAGCGGGGGGAGTGCAGTTCTTC. This gives the protein CSARPIGLAGGVQFF.

In the case of this clonotype: An end of the junction differs from the germline gene, which may be a read error. The chain employs TRBV5-5 and TRBJ1-1; 7 bases fit TRBD1. The germline CDR1 and CDR2 sequences are SGHKS and YYEKEE (reference sequence). The CDR3 spans 15 residues. The CDR3 spells CACSTRQGMNTEAFF. The CDR3 region has the DNA TGTGCCTGCAGCACCCGACAGGGTATGAACACTGAAGCTTTCTTT. Drawing the rest from reference TRBV5-5 and TRBJ1-1, the complete variable domain is DAGVTQSPTHLIKTRGQQVTLRCSPISGHKSVSWYQQVLGQGPQFIFQYYEKEERGRGNFPDRFSARQFPNYSSELNVNALLLGDSALYLCACSTRQGMNTEAFFGQGTRLTVV.

The CDR3 loop reads CASSLILENNEQFF. The CDR3, as DNA: TGCGCCAGCAGCTTGATTTTGGAGAACAATGAGCAGTTCTTC. The rearrangement joins TRBV5-1 to TRBJ2-1; D is ambiguous. Germline V gives CDR1 SGHRS, CDR2 YFSETQ. With 1 base removed from V and 5 bases from J, the gap between germline ends came to 10 bases. The CDR3 sequence is 14 residues long.

The chain is built from TRBV12-3 or TRBV12-4 and TRBJ2-7; 11 bases are shared with TRBD1. This CDR3 spans 12 amino acids. The V gene end was trimmed by 5 bases and the J gene end by 9 bases; junction bases not matched to a gene: 3. In DNA form, the CDR3 reads TGTGCCAGCAGTGTAGGGACAGGGGGGCAGTACTTC. Its protein product is CASSVGTGGQYF.

This clonotype was found many times. The chain recombines TRBV7-8 with TRBJ2-1; no definite D call. CDR3 length: 14 amino acids. V lost 0 bases, J lost 4 bases, and 7 bases lay in between. CDR1 is SGHVS and CDR2 is FQNEAQ in the germline V gene. The CDR3 region is CASSLASLYNEQFF. The CDR3 nucleotides read TGTGCCAGCAGCTTAGCGAGTCTATACAATGAGCAGTTCTTC.

This clonotype was counted many times. The CDR3 loop is CASSSGQSNTEAFF. CDR3 sequence (DNA): TGTGCCAGCAGCTCAGGACAGAGCAACACTGAAGCTTTCTTT. The V call is TRBV7-3, the J call TRBJ1-1; the D gene is possibly TRBD1 (6 bases). The CDR3 contains 14 residues. In germline, CDR1 is SGHTA, CDR2 FQGTGA. V gave up 4 bases and J gave up 2 bases, with 11 bases separating them. The whole variable domain, filled in from reference TRBV7-3 and TRBJ1-1, reads GAGVSQTPSNKVTEKGKYVELRCDPISGHTALYWYRQSLGQGPEFLIYFQGTGAADDSGLPNDRFFAVRPEGSVSTLKIQRTERGDSAVYLCASSSGQSNTEAFFGQGTRLTVV.

This clonotype was found many times. The chain employs TRBV6-6 and TRBJ1-2; D gene unclear. CDR3 length: 11 residues. From germline, CDR1 is MNHNY and CDR2 SVGAGI (reference sequence). Deletions cut 7 bases from V and 14 bases from J, with 17 bases between. The CDR3 here is CASNQEPNYTF. CDR3 bases: TGTGCCAGCAACCAGGAGCCAAATTATACCTTC.

This clonotype was found many times. The chain uses TRBV7-2 and TRBJ1-2, with D tentatively TRBD1 (5 bases). CDR3 length: 16 residues. The germline V gene encodes CDR1 SGHTA and CDR2 FQGNSA. Trimming shortened V by 1 base and J by 0 bases, and 12 bases separated the two germline ends. The CDR3 DNA follows: TGTGCCAGCAGCTTAGGGGGGGGACCAACTAACTATGGCTACACCTTC. Its translation is CASSLGGGPTNYGYTF.

A remark on this clonotype: This may be a read error: a much more frequent sequence differs by one nucleotide. The V call is TRBV6-5, the J call TRBJ1-2, with 9 bases aligning to TRBD1. The CDR3 is 15 amino acids. Germline CDR1 and CDR2: MNHEY and SVGAGI. The junction had 12 bases not matched to a gene; V was cut back by 10 bases and J by 3 bases. This CDR3 reads CANRDGTGGDYGYTF. CDR3 DNA: TGTGCCAACAGGGACGGAACAGGGGGCGACTATGGCTACACCTTC.

This clonotype was counted many times. The V call is TRBV6-5, the J call TRBJ1-1; the match to TRBD1 covers 8 bases. V lost 1 base to trimming and J lost 6 bases; unmatched junction nucleotides: 16. This CDR3 region has 18 residues. In germline, CDR1 is MNHEY, CDR2 SVGAGI. The CDR3 spells CASSYYDRGWPPWPEAFF. The CDR3 DNA reads as TGTGCCAGCAGTTACTATGACAGGGGATGGCCGCCTTGGCCTGAAGCTTTCTTT.

The chain carries TRBV7-3 and TRBJ2-7; 7 bases line up with TRBD2. The CDR3 runs 14 residues. Losses at the gene ends were 4 bases for V and 7 bases for J; bases not matched to a gene: 10. The germline V gene has CDR1 SGHTA and CDR2 FQGTGA. CDR3 DNA: TGTGCCAGCAGCTCCGGACTAGGGAACGGGGAGCAGTACTTC. It yields the protein CASSSGLGNGEQYF.

This clonotype was observed once. The gene calls are TRBV7-8 and TRBJ2-5; D is perhaps TRBD1 (6 bases). Between the trimmed V and J ends, which lost 1 base and 5 bases, there was a span of 11 bases. CDR1 and CDR2 (germline): SGHVS, FQNEAQ. This CDR3 has 14 amino acids. As DNA, the CDR3 is TGTGCCAGCAGCTTAGGGACAGTCAGGGAGACCCAGTACTTC. Translating it yields CASSLGTVRETQYF.

This chain connects TRBV18 to TRBJ2-7; 8 positions match TRBD2. Trimming at V came to 8 bases and at J to 0 bases, leaving 9 bases not matched to a gene. The CDR3 length is 15 residues. Looked up from germline, CDR1 is KGHSH and CDR2 is LQKENI. In DNA, the CDR3 is TGTGCCAGCCCCTCCGGTGGGACTAGCTCCTACGAGCAGTACTTC. Translation gives CASPSGGTSSYEQYF.

Turning to this clonotype: The junction shows a germline mismatch at one end, possibly a read error. The chain combines TRBV5-1 with TRBJ1-1; TRBD1 might be the D (6 bases). The CDR3 runs to 16 residues. Germline loops: CDR1 SGHRS, CDR2 YFSETQ. In DNA, the CDR3 is TGCGCCGGCAGCTTGGGGGCGGGTTCCATTGCCACTGAAGCTTTCTTT. Translation: CAGSLGAGSIATEAFF.

This clonotype has a handful of counts. This chain uses TRBV7-9 with TRBJ2-3; 10 nucleotides line up with TRBD1. CDR3 length: 17 residues. Germline V lookup: CDR1 SEHNR, CDR2 FQNEAQ (reference sequence). V trimming: 1 base; J trimming: 0 bases; junction bases outside the gene matches: 4. Here the CDR3 DNA reads TGTGCCAGCAGCTTAGGGGCGGGACAGGGGAGCACAGATACGCAGTATTTT. This translates into CASSLGAGQGSTDTQYF.

This clonotype was counted ten times or more. V usage is TRBV5-1 and J usage is TRBJ2-5; 10 bases match TRBD1. From germline, CDR1 is SGHRS and CDR2 YFSETQ. This CDR3 contains 15 residues. V shed 6 bases and J 2 bases; nucleotides not matched to a gene: 7. CDR3 residues: CASKAGQGLQETQYF. CDR3 in DNA: TGCGCCAGCAAGGCGGGACAGGGGCTTCAAGAGACCCAGTACTTC.

The chain combines TRBV15 with TRBJ2-2; D call uncertain. CDR1 is LNHNV, CDR2 YYDKDF, per germline (reference sequence). With 0 bases removed from V and 12 bases from J, the gap between germline ends came to 11 bases. This CDR3 region has 13 residues. The CDR3 DNA reads as TGTGCCACCAGCAGAGATGAGTCAGAGAAGCTGTTTTTT. This sequence encodes CATSRDESEKLFF.

A note on this clonotype: A read error is likely, as this CDR3 ends without the conserved phenylalanine or tryptophan. This chain connects TRBV7-2 to TRBJ1-5, with D perhaps matching TRBD1 (5 bases). Germline assignment: CDR1 SGHTA and CDR2 FQGNSA. This CDR3 spans 14 amino acids. The V gene lost 7 bases and the J gene lost 4 bases, with 14 bases spanning the gap. CDR3 sequence reads: CASTTGWGNQPQHL. DNA of the CDR3: TGTGCCAGCACCACCGGTTGGGGGAATCAGCCCCAGCATCTT.

This clonotype was recorded at least ten times. The chain combines TRBV5-1 with TRBJ1-2; 9 nucleotides line up with TRBD1. The CDR3 loop spans 15 amino acids. Germline V gives CDR1 SGHRS, CDR2 YFSETQ. Losses at the gene ends were 3 bases for V and 3 bases for J; bases not matched to a gene: 6. The CDR3: CASSSDRGDYYGYTF. As DNA, the CDR3 is TGCGCCAGCAGCTCCGACAGGGGGGATTACTATGGCTACACCTTC.

This clonotype was seen many times. The rearrangement links TRBV5-1 to TRBJ2-3, with D possibly TRBD2 on 5 matching bases. Germline-derived CDR1 and CDR2 are SGHRS and YFSETQ. V lost 0 bases and J 2 bases, leaving 16 bases between the germline ends. The CDR3 sequence is 17 residues long. The CDR3 region is CASSLAPLSGTTDTQYF. Written as DNA, the CDR3 is TGCGCCAGCAGCTTGGCCCCTTTGAGCGGAACCACAGATACGCAGTATTTT. Using reference TRBV5-1 and TRBJ2-3 for the parts outside the CDR3, the full variable domain is KAGVTQTPRYLIKTRGQQVTLSCSPISGHRSVSWYQQTPGQGLQFLFEYFSETQRNKGNFPGRFSGRQFSNSRSEMNVSTLELGDSALYLCASSLAPLSGTTDTQYFGPGTRLTVL.